Listed below are T cell receptor beta chains from one sample, sequenced in a study of T cell repertoires in ileal Crohn's disease. Assay used: immunoSEQ multiplex PCR; TCRdb lists only in-frame clones, some missing. The data show approximately 15,000 clones, approximately 80% seen once. Source material: ileal tissue. These receptors were taken from an adult with Crohn's disease. Each CDR3 is given with its conserved first and last residue. A D gene is named only where the DNA matches it firmly. Not every row has a clone size; where given, it reads once, few, many or a size class.

DNA | CDR3 | size | D | J | V
TGTGCCAGCAGCTTGGGGGGGGTGGTGGAGACCCAGTACTTC | CASSLGGVVETQYF | NA | NA | TRBJ2-5 | TRBV5-4
TGTGCCAGCAGTGAAGAGAGGTCAACTAATGAAAAACTGTTTTTT | CASSEERSTNEKLFF | medium-sized | NA | TRBJ1-4 | TRBV2
TGTGCCAGCAAAGAACAAGTGGGGAACACAGATACGCAGTATTTT | CASKEQVGNTDTQYF | NA | NA | TRBJ2-3 | TRBV25-1
TGTGCCAGCAGCTTAGGGGGACAGGGGCAGGCACCCCTCCACTTT | CASSLGGQGQAPLHF | few | TRBD1 | TRBJ1-6 | TRBV11-2
TGTGCCAGCAGCTTAGCGGGTTCAGGGGGAGAGACCCAGTACTTC | CASSLAGSGGETQYF | few | TRBD1 | TRBJ2-5 | TRBV7-6
TGCGCCAGCAGCCAACCCGGCTCTGGAAACACCATATATTTT | CASSQPGSGNTIYF | NA | NA | TRBJ1-3 | TRBV4-1
TGTGCCAGCAGCCAAGGGCAGAAAAATTCACCCCTCCACTTT | CASSQGQKNSPLHF | NA | NA | TRBJ1-6 | TRBV14
TGCGCCAGCAGTGATCCGGACAGGGGGTTTCAAGCTTTCTTT | CASSDPDRGFQAFF | NA | TRBD1 | TRBJ1-1 | TRBV10-2
TGTGCCAGCAGCTCGATAGGACAGGGATATCGCACTGAAGCTTTCTTT | CASSSIGQGYRTEAFF | NA | TRBD1 | TRBJ1-1 | TRBV7-2
TGCAGCGTTGATAAACCACGAGGGAACACTGAAGCTTTCTTT | CSVDKPRGNTEAFF | NA | NA | TRBJ1-1 | TRBV29-1
TGTGCCAGCAGTGAATATAATAGCAATCAGCCCCAGCATTTT | CASSEYNSNQPQHF | NA | NA | TRBJ1-5 | TRBV25-1
TGTGCCAGCAGCTCACTAGCGGGGGACACAGATACGCAGTATTTT | CASSSLAGDTDTQYF | NA | TRBD2 | TRBJ2-3 | TRBV7-2
TGCGCCAGCAGGGTCAAAACGGGGGATGAGCAGTTCTTC | CASRVKTGDEQFF | NA | NA | TRBJ2-1 | TRBV5-1
TGTGCCAGCAGTTACGGGACGGGCTACAATGAGCAGTTCTTC | CASSYGTGYNEQFF | NA | NA | TRBJ2-1 | TRBV6-5
TGTGCCAGTAGTAGCTGGGGGATCAATGAAAAACTGTTTTTT | CASSSWGINEKLFF | NA | NA | TRBJ1-4 | TRBV19
TGTGCCAGCAGCTTTGGGAGGGCGCAGTACTTC | CASSFGRAQYF | once | TRBD2 | TRBJ2-7 | TRBV5-8
TGTGCCAGTAGTAGACAGGCCGCTGCGGATTATGGCTACACCTTC | CASSRQAAADYGYTF | NA | NA | TRBJ1-2 | TRBV19
TGTGCCAGTACGGGACAGGACTTCAGGGAGACCCAGTACTTC | CASTGQDFRETQYF | NA | TRBD1 | TRBJ2-5 | TRBV19
TGTGCCAGCGGGGCTAGCGGGGGCGGTACGCAGACCCAGTACTTC | CASGASGGGTQTQYF | once | TRBD2 | TRBJ2-5 | TRBV5-4
TGTGCCAGCAGTGGCCGGGACAAAGGAAACACCATATATTTT | CASSGRDKGNTIYF | NA | NA | TRBJ1-3 | TRBV6-6
TGCGCCAGCAGCTTTACGGGGAGCTCCTACGAGCAGTACTTC | CASSFTGSSYEQYF | NA | NA | TRBJ2-7 | TRBV5-1
TGTGCCAGCTCACCACCGTCTAGCGGGAGAAACCCAGATACGCAGTATTTT | CASSPPSSGRNPDTQYF | NA | TRBD2 | TRBJ2-3 | TRBV18
TGTGCCAGCAGCCTGGGCCCAGGACTAGCGGGATTTGATGAGCAGTTCTTC | CASSLGPGLAGFDEQFF | NA | TRBD2 | TRBJ2-1 | TRBV7-3
TGTGCCAGCAGCCCGGGACAGGGGGGCTACGAGCAGTACTTC | CASSPGQGGYEQYF | NA | TRBD1 | TRBJ2-7 | TRBV4-2
TGTGCCAGCAGCTTAGCGGGCGTATATGAGCAGTTCTTC | CASSLAGVYEQFF | NA | NA | TRBJ2-1 | TRBV7-6
TGTGCCAGCAGCTTAGTGCGGGAGTCCTACGAGCAGTACTTC | CASSLVRESYEQYF | NA | TRBD2 | TRBJ2-7 | TRBV7-9
TGCGCCAGCAGCTCTGGGACAGGGTCGGCGGGCGGCTATGGCTACACCTTC | CASSSGTGSAGGYGYTF | NA | TRBD1 | TRBJ1-2 | TRBV5-1
TGCAGCGTTGATCAGGGTAATGAAAAACTGTTTTTT | CSVDQGNEKLFF | few | NA | TRBJ1-4 | TRBV29-1
TGTGCCAGCAACTCACAGGGCGTCGAGTCACCCCTCCACTTT | CASNSQGVESPLHF | NA | NA | TRBJ1-6 | TRBV5-4
TGTGCCAGCAAGAGAGGGACATTCAATGAGCAGTTCTTC | CASKRGTFNEQFF | NA | NA | TRBJ2-1 | TRBV6-1
TGCGGCGTTGAGACGACAGGGCCTTTTGGCGGCTACACCTTC | CGVETTGPFGGYTF | NA | TRBD1 | TRBJ1-2 | TRBV29-1
TGTGCCAGCAGGCCAGGAAGCATGGCAGATACGCAGTATTTT | CASRPGSMADTQYF | NA | NA | TRBJ2-3 | TRBV7-2